The 27 T cell receptor beta chains below were found in one sample sequenced in a study of blood T cell repertoires in COVID-19. Only in-frame clones appear in the TCRdb table, and some are missing; sequencing was by immunoSEQ multiplex PCR. In the table there are tens of thousands of clones, more than 70% of which are singletons. The sequencing input was peripheral blood. The receptors here all came from an elderly woman with acute or convalescent COVID-19.

This clone was seen a single time. This chain connects TRBV6-4 to TRBJ1-6; no clear D gene. The germline CDR1 and CDR2 sequences are MRHNA and SNTAGT. CDR3 length: 13 amino acids. Trimming left V 4 bases short and J 7 bases short, with 8 bases between. The CDR3 loop reads CASSAEQNSPLHF. DNA for the CDR3: TGTGCCAGCAGTGCCGAACAGAATTCACCCCTCCACTTT.

The chain employs TRBV30 and TRBJ2-1, with D possibly matching TRBD2 (6 bases). Germline V gene data show CDR1 as GTSNPN and CDR2 as SVGIG (reference sequence). V lost 2 bases and J lost 5, with 7 bases in between. CDR3 size: 12 residues. The CDR3 DNA reads as TGTGCCTGGAGTCGGGGGAACAATGAGCAGTTCTTC. It codes for CAWSRGNNEQFF.

The rearrangement links TRBV6-5 to TRBJ2-1, with D perhaps matching TRBD2 (7 bases). Germline CDR1 MNHEY, CDR2 SVGAGI. This CDR3 contains 12 residues. V lost 6 bases, J lost 9 bases, and 12 bases lay in between. The DNA of the CDR3 is TGTGCCAGCAGAGGGGGGGTGGGTGAGCAGTTCTTC. It specifies CASRGGVGEQFF.

This clone appeared a few times. The genes are TRBV6-6 and TRBJ1-2; 9 nucleotides align to TRBD1. This CDR3 is built from 14 residues. V lost 0 bases to trimming and J lost 5 bases; unmatched junction nucleotides: 1. Germline V gene lookup returns CDR1 MNHNY and CDR2 SVGAGI (reference sequence). The CDR3 reads CASSYSTGGYGYTF. The CDR3 DNA is TGTGCCAGCAGTTACTCGACAGGGGGGTATGGCTACACCTTC.

The V gene is TRBV2, the J gene TRBJ2-7; weak D call: TRBD2 (6 bases). CDR1 SNHLY and CDR2 FYNNEI come from the germline V gene. CDR3 length: 14 residues. Deletions cut 7 bases from V and 3 bases from J, with 16 bases between. The CDR3 DNA follows: TGTGCCAGCAATGGTTTTGGCGGGGTCTACGAGCAGTACGTC. Its translation: CASNGFGGVYEQYV.

This clone was recorded a few times. This rearrangement joins TRBV2 to TRBJ1-1, with TRBD1 as a possible D gene (6 bases). The V end lost 8 bases, the J end lost 4 bases, and 14 bases lay between the germline ends. The CDR3 length is 13 residues. CDR1 is SNHLY and CDR2 is FYNNEI in the germline V gene. The CDR3 DNA reads as TGTGCCAGCCAGGTAGCCAGGGGCACTGAAGCTTTCTTT. It is translated as CASQVARGTEAFF.

The rearrangement links TRBV4-2 to TRBJ2-5; TRBD2 matches 11 bases. The germline CDR1 and CDR2 sequences are LGHNA and YNFKEQ. The CDR3 sequence is 16 residues long. The V and J ends lost 4 bases and 2 bases, in that order; junction bases with no gene match: 6. CDR3 sequence (DNA): TGTGCCAGCAGCCCCTCCGGGACTAGCGGACAAGAGACCCAGTACTTC. This gives the protein CASSPSGTSGQETQYF.

This clone appeared once. V and J are TRBV30 and TRBJ2-5; the match to TRBD2 covers 10 bases. The CDR3 loop spans 18 amino acids. The junction had 14 bases not matched to a gene; V was cut back by 3 bases and J by 1 base. CDR1 and CDR2 (germline): GTSNPN, SVGIG (reference sequence). The CDR3 sequence: CAWRDAPRTSGFQETQYF. For the CDR3, the DNA is TGTGCCTGGAGAGACGCCCCAAGGACTAGCGGATTCCAAGAGACCCAGTACTTC.

The chain couples TRBV13 to TRBJ2-7, with TRBD1 matching 8 bases. This CDR3 is 14 amino acids long. J was trimmed by 3 bases and V by 5 bases; bases with no gene match: 6. CDR1 and CDR2 (germline): PRHDT, FYEKMQ (reference sequence). The CDR3 sequence: CASSPGTGYYEQYF. CDR3 sequence (DNA): TGTGCCAGCAGCCCCGGGACAGGATACTACGAGCAGTACTTC. Together with reference TRBV13 and TRBJ2-7, the CDR3 gives the full variable domain: AAGVIQSPRHLIKEKRETATLKCYPIPRHDTVYWYQQGPGQDPQFLISFYEKMQSDKGSIPDRFSAQQFSDYHSELNMSSLELGDSALYFCASSPGTGYYEQYFGPGTRLTVT.

The J gene is TRBJ1-6, the V gene TRBV18, with D uncertain. V lost 3 bases, J lost 1 base, and 10 bases lay in between. The CDR3 spans 16 residues. Germline loops: CDR1 KGHSH, CDR2 LQKENI. DNA of the CDR3: TGTGCCAGCTCACCCGGGGTGGAATCCTATAATTCACCCCTCCACTTT. Amino acids: CASSPGVESYNSPLHF.

Written as DNA, the CDR3 is TGTGCCAGCAGCCAGGGGACAGGAGGGAACACTGAAGCTTTCTTT. It translates to CASSQGTGGNTEAFF. The rearrangement links TRBV3-1 (or the pseudogene TRBV3-2) to TRBJ1-1; 8 bases are shared with TRBD1. The CDR3 consists of 15 residues. Germline V gives CDR1 LGHDT, CDR2 YNNKEL (reference sequence). With 3 bases clipped from V and 1 base from J, the junction kept 4 bases outside the gene matches.

The chain links TRBV6-1 to TRBJ1-6; 9 nucleotides line up with TRBD1. CDR3 size: 16 residues. From germline, CDR1 is MNHNS and CDR2 SASEGT. Trimming cost V 4 bases and J 1 base; bases outside gene matches: 2. CDR3 coding DNA: TGTGCCAGCAGTGTGGGGACAGGGTCCTATAATTCACCCCTCCACTTT. This sequence encodes CASSVGTGSYNSPLHF.

This clone was counted between two and nine times. The CDR3 region is CASSPGLAGGQNNEQFF. The DNA of the CDR3 is TGCGCCAGCAGCCCGGGACTAGCGGGGGGGCAGAACAATGAGCAGTTCTTC. This chain links TRBV5-1 with TRBJ2-1, with 16 bases fitting TRBD2. V trimming: 4 bases; J trimming: 5 bases; junction bases outside the gene matches: 6. The CDR3 totals 17 residues. Germline V gene sequence: CDR1 SGHRS, CDR2 YFSETQ.

This clone was seen once. The gene calls are TRBV30 and TRBJ1-1, with TRBD1 as a possible D gene (6 bases). Germline values: CDR1 GTSNPN, CDR2 SVGIG (reference sequence). CDR3 length: 15 residues. V was shortened by 3 bases and J by 5 bases, with 19 bases between the two germline ends. The CDR3 region is CAWRDYYRAVTEAFF. CDR3 nucleotides: TGTGCCTGGAGGGATTACTACAGGGCCGTGACTGAAGCTTTCTTT.

Only one count was recorded for this clone. The chain recombines TRBV5-1 with TRBJ1-1; D possibly corresponds to TRBD1 (6 bases). Per the germline V gene, CDR1 is SGHRS and CDR2 is YFSETQ. CDR3 length equals 14 residues. V lost 4 bases to trimming and J lost 8 bases, with 18 bases between them. The CDR3 reads CASSAGAGREEAFF. CDR3 DNA: TGCGCCAGCAGCGCAGGGGCTGGTAGAGAAGAAGCTTTCTTT. Variable domain in full (rest from reference TRBV5-1 and TRBJ1-1): KAGVTQTPRYLIKTRGQQVTLSCSPISGHRSVSWYQQTPGQGLQFLFEYFSETQRNKGNFPGRFSGRQFSNSRSEMNVSTLELGDSALYLCASSAGAGREEAFFGQGTRLTVV.

The rearrangement links TRBV18 to TRBJ2-7; TRBD1 agrees at 7 bases. The CDR3 covers 14 residues. Germline V lookup: CDR1 KGHSH, CDR2 LQKENI. Trimming cost V 3 bases and J 4 bases; bases outside gene matches: 6. For the CDR3, the DNA is TGTGCCAGCTCACCTCCGGGACAGATATACGAGCAGTACTTC. Translation gives CASSPPGQIYEQYF.

The chain joins TRBV30 to TRBJ2-2, with TRBD2 as a possible D gene (6 bases). CDR3 length: 13 amino acids. Germline V gene sequence: CDR1 GTSNPN, CDR2 SVGIG (reference sequence). Trimming pared 8 bases from V and 0 bases from J, leaving 10 bases between. CDR3 loop: CATGEANTGELFF. CDR3 in DNA: TGTGCCACGGGGGAAGCGAACACCGGGGAGCTGTTTTTT.

The chain combines TRBV7-9 with TRBJ1-2; no definite D call. V was shortened by 5 bases and J by 4 bases, with 11 bases between the two germline ends. CDR1 is SEHNR, CDR2 FQNEAQ, per germline (reference sequence). This CDR3 is built from 13 residues. CDR3 bases: TGTGCCAGCAGCCGAACACAGATCTATGGCTACACCTTC. Amino acids: CASSRTQIYGYTF.

The rearrangement joins TRBV30 to TRBJ2-7; D is perhaps TRBD1 (5 bases). Trimming stripped 4 bases from V and 2 bases from J, with 15 bases between. CDR3 length equals 14 residues. Germline V gene data show CDR1 as GTSNPN and CDR2 as SVGIG (reference sequence). CDR3 coding DNA: TGTGCCTGGAATCAACAGGCCGGTACCTACGAGCAGTACTTC. Protein: CAWNQQAGTYEQYF.

The chain uses TRBV12-5 and TRBJ2-5; 12 bases line up with TRBD2. There are 16 residues in the CDR3. Per germline, CDR1 LGHNT and CDR2 FRNRAP. V trimming: 1 base; J trimming: 4 bases; junction bases outside the gene matches: 4. The DNA of the CDR3 is TGTGCTAGTGGTTTGGCTAGCGGGGGGGCGGGAGAGACCCAGTACTTC. Its protein is CASGLASGGAGETQYF. Complete variable domain (other parts from reference TRBV12-5 and TRBJ2-5): DARVTQTPRHKVTEMGQEVTMRCQPILGHNTVFWYRQTMMQGLELLAYFRNRAPLDDSGMPKDRFSAEMPDATLATLKIQPSEPRDSAVYFCASGLASGGAGETQYFGPGTRLLVL.

The J gene is TRBJ1-2, the V gene TRBV9, with D unclear. The V gene lost 4 bases and the J gene lost 2 bases, with 12 bases spanning the gap. CDR1 SGDLS and CDR2 YYNGEE come from the germline V gene. The CDR3 has 14 amino acids. The CDR3 DNA reads TGTGCCAGCAGCCCGACGCGGGAGAACTATGGCTACACCTTC. Protein product: CASSPTRENYGYTF.

In this sample, this clone turned up a few times. V is TRBV2 and J is TRBJ2-1; 10 nucleotides line up with TRBD2. The trim removed 2 bases at V and 10 bases at J, leaving 11 bases unmatched. The CDR3 contains 16 residues. Germline lookup yields CDR1 SNHLY and CDR2 FYNNEI. The chain's CDR3 is CASSETGTSVTGEQFF. The DNA for the CDR3 is TGTGCCAGCAGTGAAACCGGGACTAGCGTAACGGGGGAGCAGTTCTTC.

The count of this clone is one. The chain couples TRBV2 to TRBJ2-1; unclear D gene. V gave up 4 bases and J gave up 6 bases, with 7 bases separating them. Germline V gene lookup returns CDR1 SNHLY and CDR2 FYNNEI. The CDR3 length is 12 residues. The CDR3: CASSALSNEQFF. In DNA, the CDR3 is TGTGCCAGCAGTGCGCTATCCAATGAGCAGTTCTTC.

This clone has more than one count but fewer than ten. As DNA, the CDR3 is TGTGCCACCCGAGAGGAACAGGGAAGGATCAATGAGCAGTTCTTC. Protein sequence: CATREEQGRINEQFF. The chain couples TRBV6-5 to TRBJ2-1; maybe TRBD1 (6 bases). The V gene lost 10 bases and the J gene lost 6 bases, with 22 bases spanning the gap. The CDR3 length is 15 residues. Germline V gene sequence: CDR1 MNHEY, CDR2 SVGAGI.

J is TRBJ2-7 and V is TRBV6-5; D might be TRBD1 (5 bases). The CDR3 has 14 amino acids. Germline CDR1 is MNHEY and CDR2 is SVGAGI. Trimming cost V 7 bases and J 0 bases, with 13 bases left between them. This CDR3 is CASTAGFASYEQYF. The DNA of the CDR3 is TGTGCCAGCACCGCAGGGTTTGCCTCCTACGAGCAGTACTTC.

The rearrangement joins TRBV10-3 to TRBJ2-2, with D uncertain. This CDR3 has 14 amino acids. CDR1 is ENHRY and CDR2 is SYGVKD in the germline V gene. The V end lost 6 bases, the J end lost 5 bases, and 13 bases lay between the germline ends. This CDR3 is CAISDDFNTGELFF. The DNA for the CDR3 is TGTGCCATCAGCGACGACTTTAATACCGGGGAGCTGTTTTTT.

CDR3: CAWSVRGGSYEQYF. CDR3 bases: TGTGCCTGGAGTGTCCGGGGGGGCAGCTACGAGCAGTACTTC. This chain connects TRBV30 to TRBJ2-7, with 8 nucleotides matching TRBD2. Germline loops: CDR1 GTSNPN, CDR2 SVGIG (reference sequence). The CDR3 is 14 amino acids. The ends lost 0 bases at V and 3 bases at J; junction bases unmatched: 4.